These T cell receptor beta chains were read from a single sample in a study of cytomegalovirus exposure and HLA in healthy donors. Clones were read by immunoSEQ multiplex PCR, and TCRdb kept only the in-frame ones, dropping some. This sample has about 240,000 clones, with 81% found just once. Material for sequencing was PBMCs. Receptors were obtained from a woman aged 60 to 75 in good health and CMV-seropositive. Each CDR3 is given with its conserved first and last residue. D genes are given only for firm matches. Clone sizes are given selectively: once, few, many, or a class where the clone is expanded.

v_gene: TRBV12-5; j_gene: TRBJ1-5; d_gene: .; abundance: .; CDR3nt: TGTGCTAGTGGTTTCGAGCTTAGCAATCAGCCCCAGCATTTT; CDR3aa: CASGFELSNQPQHF
v_gene: TRBV6-1; j_gene: TRBJ1-5; d_gene: TRBD1; abundance: .; CDR3nt: TGTGCCAGCAGTGAATGGACAGGCGGTCAGCCCCAGCATTTT; CDR3aa: CASSEWTGGQPQHF
v_gene: TRBV10-3; j_gene: TRBJ2-2; d_gene: .; abundance: once; CDR3nt: TGTGCCATCCTCGACAGTACGAACACCGGGGAGCTGTTTTTT; CDR3aa: CAILDSTNTGELFF
v_gene: TRBV4-1; j_gene: TRBJ2-7; d_gene: TRBD1; abundance: .; CDR3nt: TGCGCCAGCAGCCAAGGGGACAGATCCTACGAGCAGTACTTC; CDR3aa: CASSQGDRSYEQYF
v_gene: TRBV2; j_gene: TRBJ2-4; d_gene: TRBD2; abundance: .; CDR3nt: TGTGCCAGCAGGGGAGGGGCAGGGGCCAAAAACATTCAGTACTTC; CDR3aa: CASRGGAGAKNIQYF
v_gene: TRBV5-1; j_gene: TRBJ2-1; d_gene: TRBD2; abundance: .; CDR3nt: TGCGCCAGCAGCCAGGGACTAGCTTACAATGAGCAGTTCTTC; CDR3aa: CASSQGLAYNEQFF
v_gene: TRBV6-1; j_gene: TRBJ1-2; d_gene: .; abundance: .; CDR3nt: TGTGCCAGCAGTGGTGGGCCTCAGGGGAACGGCTATGGCTACACCTTC; CDR3aa: CASSGGPQGNGYGYTF
v_gene: TRBV10-3; j_gene: TRBJ2-5; d_gene: .; abundance: .; CDR3nt: TGTGCCACCAGAACTGACAGCAAAGAGACCCAGTACTTC; CDR3aa: CATRTDSKETQYF
v_gene: TRBV28; j_gene: TRBJ1-2; d_gene: .; abundance: few; CDR3nt: TGTGCCAGCAGTTTACGGCTCTCAATTCGGGGCTATGGCTACACCTTC; CDR3aa: CASSLRLSIRGYGYTF
v_gene: TRBV27; j_gene: TRBJ1-1; d_gene: .; abundance: .; CDR3nt: TGTGCCAGTAGAGGGTCCGGGAACACTGAAGCTTTCTTT; CDR3aa: CASRGSGNTEAFF
v_gene: TRBV4-3; j_gene: TRBJ2-7; d_gene: .; abundance: few; CDR3nt: TGCGCCAGCAGCTACAGGGCCGGCCACGAGCAGTACTTC; CDR3aa: CASSYRAGHEQYF
v_gene: TRBV7-7; j_gene: TRBJ2-7; d_gene: .; abundance: .; CDR3nt: TGTGCTAGCAGCCCAACTAAGCAGTACTTC; CDR3aa: CASSPTKQYF
v_gene: TRBV25-1; j_gene: TRBJ2-4; d_gene: .; abundance: few; CDR3nt: TGTGCCACTGCAGGAGCGGCCCTAAACATTCAGTACTTC; CDR3aa: CATAGAALNIQYF
v_gene: TRBV27; j_gene: TRBJ2-7; d_gene: TRBD1; abundance: .; CDR3nt: TGTGCCAGCAGGCCAGGGGGTTCCTACGAGCAGTACTTC; CDR3aa: CASRPGGSYEQYF
v_gene: TRBV7-9; j_gene: TRBJ2-1; d_gene: .; abundance: .; CDR3nt: TGTGCCAGCAGCCGCCAGGGTAGTTATAATGAGCAGTTCTTC; CDR3aa: CASSRQGSYNEQFF
v_gene: TRBV19; j_gene: TRBJ1-2; d_gene: TRBD1; abundance: .; CDR3nt: TGTGCCAGTAGTATATGGTACAGGGGATATGGCTACACCTTC; CDR3aa: CASSIWYRGYGYTF
v_gene: TRBV9; j_gene: TRBJ1-1; d_gene: TRBD1; abundance: .; CDR3nt: TGTGCCAGCAGCGCCGGGACAGGTCGGGAAGCTTTCTTT; CDR3aa: CASSAGTGREAFF
v_gene: TRBV7-2; j_gene: TRBJ1-1; d_gene: .; abundance: .; CDR3nt: TGTGCCAGCAGCTTATACGCGGGATTGAACACTGAAGCTTTCTTT; CDR3aa: CASSLYAGLNTEAFF
v_gene: TRBV2; j_gene: TRBJ1-5; d_gene: TRBD1; abundance: once; CDR3nt: TGTGCCAGCAGTGCCGGGACAGGGGATAGCAATCAGCCCCAGCATTTT; CDR3aa: CASSAGTGDSNQPQHF
v_gene: TRBV12-5; j_gene: TRBJ1-1; d_gene: TRBD1; abundance: .; CDR3nt: TGTGCTAGTCTACAGGGGGCGAACACTGAAGCTTTCTTT; CDR3aa: CASLQGANTEAFF
v_gene: TRBV6-6; j_gene: TRBJ1-2; d_gene: TRBD1; abundance: .; CDR3nt: TGTGCCAGCAGAACAGGGGCAAAGGACTATGGCTACACCTTC; CDR3aa: CASRTGAKDYGYTF
v_gene: TRBV19; j_gene: TRBJ2-1; d_gene: .; abundance: .; CDR3nt: TGTGCCAGTAGTATAGGGGGGAGGTACAATGAGCAGTTCTTC; CDR3aa: CASSIGGRYNEQFF